One T cell receptor beta chain is described in this entry. What it recognizes is unknown. This sample was included in a study of T cells in Graves' hyperthyroidism and ophthalmopathy. About the study: Once the initial diagnosis was made, peripheral blood was obtained before any treatment.

Study-wide findings and caveats: The model's output predicted ophthalmopathy at a median of around 7 months prior to onset.

With a duration under 2 months, the hyperthyroidism was newly diagnosed in patients aged 18 to 65. Researchers barred patients who had uncontrolled infection, other autoimmune disease, pregnancy or lactation. From RNA transcripts, TCR beta CDR3 regions were amplified. Researchers ran a first-round RT-PCR on the TCR CDR3 using the HTBI primer set. TCRdb recomputed calls from the multiplex PCR reads with MiXCR, one row per CDR3 protein. The sample comprises a few hundred thousand distinct CDR3 sequences, 15% to 18% of which are singletons, and 28% rests with the top ten. In germline, CDR1 is KGHSH, CDR2 LQKENI. This CDR3 region has 14 residues.

The chain carries TRBV18 and TRBJ2-1, with unresolved D. The DNA matches TRBJ2-7 better at its end, which makes the J call doubtful. This receptor was obtained from a young woman with Graves' hyperthyroidism that later progressed to Graves' ophthalmopathy. The sequenced sample was blood. This CDR3 reads CASSPSNSRNEQYF. CDR3 coding DNA: TGTGCCAGCTCACCATCGAACAGTCGGAATGAGCAGTACTTC.